This T cell receptor (beta chain) was sequenced in a study of blood T cell repertoires in COVID-19. Germline assignment: CDR1 MDHEN and CDR2 SYDVKM. Trimming took 6 bases from V and 5 from J; bases not matched to a gene: 17. This CDR3 region has 17 residues. As processed by the authors: Nucleated cell counts were estimated from reference gene primer amplification. Assay used: immunoSEQ multiplex PCR; TCRdb lists only in-frame clones, some missing. Clonal size and the V and J genes are those of that table, whereas D and trimming came from the DNA. The sample includes under 250,000 clones, roughly 85% of them seen just once.

Sample: PBMCs or T cells enriched from blood (not recorded which). The chain combines TRBV28 with TRBJ1-2; 8 nucleotides match TRBD1. The clonotype was recovered from a man aged 25 to 40 who had recovered from COVID-19. CDR3 loop: CASRTSSTTGVRYGYTF. CDR3 DNA: TGTGCCAGCAGAACCTCGTCTACGACAGGGGTTAGGTATGGCTACACCTTC.